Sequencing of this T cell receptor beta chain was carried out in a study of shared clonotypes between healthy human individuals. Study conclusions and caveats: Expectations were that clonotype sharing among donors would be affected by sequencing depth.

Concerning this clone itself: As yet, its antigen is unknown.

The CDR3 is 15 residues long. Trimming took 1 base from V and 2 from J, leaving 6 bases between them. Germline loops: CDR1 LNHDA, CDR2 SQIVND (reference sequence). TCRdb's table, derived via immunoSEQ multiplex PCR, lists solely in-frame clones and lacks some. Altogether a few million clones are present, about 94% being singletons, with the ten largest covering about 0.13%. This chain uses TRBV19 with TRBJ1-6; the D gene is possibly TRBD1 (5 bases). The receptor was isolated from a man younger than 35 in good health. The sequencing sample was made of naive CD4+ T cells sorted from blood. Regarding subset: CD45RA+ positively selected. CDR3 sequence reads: CASSIAGPYNSPLHF. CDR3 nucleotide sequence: TGTGCCAGTAGTATAGCGGGACCCTATAATTCACCCCTCCACTTT. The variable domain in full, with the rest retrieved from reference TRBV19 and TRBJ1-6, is DGGITQSPKYLFRKEGQNVTLSCEQNLNHDAMYWYRQDPGQGLRLIYYSQIVNDFQKGDIAEGYSVSREKKESFPLTVTSAQKNPTAFYLCASSIAGPYNSPLHFGNGTRLTVT.